Listed here are 32 T cell receptor beta chains from one sample, sequenced in a study of blood T cell repertoires in COVID-19. Assay: immunoSEQ multiplex PCR; the TCRdb copy retains only in-frame clones and omits some. The sample has 200,000 to 300,000 clones; 75% to 90% are singletons. Source material: peripheral blood. The receptor set was obtained from a young man with active or convalescent COVID-19.

V usage is TRBV9 and J usage is TRBJ2-3; D possibly corresponds to TRBD2 (5 bases). Germline lookup yields CDR1 SGDLS and CDR2 YYNGEE. The CDR3 has 15 residues. With 2 bases removed from V and 5 bases from J, the gap between germline ends came to 15 bases. The CDR3 bases are TGTGCCAGCAGCGTCGGCCCTAGCCTGGGAGATACGCAGTATTTT. Protein sequence: CASSVGPSLGDTQYF. The entire variable domain, with the rest obtained from reference TRBV9 and TRBJ2-3, is as follows: DSGVTQTPKHLITATGQRVTLRCSPRSGDLSVYWYQQSLDQGLQFLIQYYNGEERAKGNILERFSAQQFPDLHSELNLSSLELGDSALYFCASSVGPSLGDTQYFGPGTRLTVL.

This rearrangement joins TRBV30 to TRBJ2-2; D is undetermined. The CDR3 runs to 14 residues. The ends were cut back, 3 bases at V and 5 bases at J, with 13 bases in the middle. Germline V CDR1 and CDR2: GTSNPN, SVGIG (reference sequence). The CDR3 spells CAWSLSVRTGELFF. CDR3 sequence (DNA): TGTGCCTGGAGCCTATCAGTGAGGACCGGGGAGCTGTTTTTT.

The rearrangement joins TRBV7-9 to TRBJ1-1; D remains unclear. The CDR3 runs 13 residues. In germline, CDR1 is SEHNR, CDR2 FQNEAQ (reference sequence). Between the trimmed V and J ends, which lost 5 bases and 0 bases, there was a span of 7 bases. The CDR3 DNA reads TGTGCCAGCAGCGAAGGAGTGAACACTGAAGCTTTCTTT. Its protein product is CASSEGVNTEAFF.

This clone has a handful of counts. The rearrangement joins TRBV6-5 to TRBJ1-1; TRBD1 matches at 9 bases. The germline V gene has CDR1 MNHEY and CDR2 SVGAGI. The CDR3 is made up of 12 amino acids. The J segment lost 3 bases and the V segment lost 9 bases, leaving 2 bases of the junction unmatched. CDR3 bases: TGTGCCAGTGGGGACAGGGACACTGAAGCTTTCTTT. It specifies CASGDRDTEAFF.

Only one count was recorded for this clone. This chain links TRBV9 with TRBJ1-1, with a tentative D call TRBD1 (5 bases). The ends were cut back, 4 bases at V and 1 base at J, with 11 bases in the middle. This CDR3 contains 14 residues. Germline V gene data show CDR1 as SGDLS and CDR2 as YYNGEE. Written as DNA, the CDR3 is TGTGCCAGCAGCCCAGGGTTCGCGAACACTGAAGCTTTCTTT. Translated: CASSPGFANTEAFF.

The V call is TRBV9, the J call TRBJ1-3; D is uncertain. V gave up 4 bases and J gave up 1 base, with 15 bases separating them. Germline V lookup: CDR1 SGDLS, CDR2 YYNGEE. The CDR3 is 16 residues long. This CDR3 is CASSKPGGLSGNTIYF. For the CDR3, the DNA is TGTGCCAGCAGCAAGCCGGGAGGGCTTTCTGGAAACACCATATATTTT.

The rearrangement joins TRBV7-9 to TRBJ1-1; 8 bases match TRBD1. The CDR3 consists of 15 residues. V was pared by 1 base and J by 1 base, with 2 bases of the junction left unmatched. Germline CDR1 SEHNR, CDR2 FQNEAQ (reference sequence). CDR3 DNA sequence: TGTGCCAGCAGCTTAGTTGGGACAGGGAACACTGAAGCTTTCTTT. Its translation: CASSLVGTGNTEAFF. The entire variable domain, with the rest obtained from reference TRBV7-9 and TRBJ1-1, is as follows: DTGVSQNPRHKITKRGQNVTFRCDPISEHNRLYWYRQTLGQGPEFLTYFQNEAQLEKSRLLSDRFSAERPKGSFSTLEIQRTEQGDSAMYLCASSLVGTGNTEAFFGQGTRLTVV.

V is TRBV7-2 and J is TRBJ1-6, with TRBD1 as a possible D gene (5 bases). The CDR3 is made up of 15 amino acids. Trimming stripped 2 bases from V and 6 bases from J, with 11 bases between. Germline V CDR1 and CDR2: SGHTA, FQGNSA. The CDR3 spells CASSLQGVLNSPLHF. The CDR3 coding sequence is TGTGCCAGCAGCTTACAGGGCGTCCTTAATTCACCCCTCCACTTT.

This clone has only a few counts. V and J are TRBV2 and TRBJ2-3, with TRBD1 matching 10 bases. V was clipped by 6 bases and J by 3 bases; unmatched bases: 6. This CDR3 has 15 amino acids. Germline loops: CDR1 SNHLY, CDR2 FYNNEI. In nucleotides, the CDR3 is TGTGCCAGCAGCCTCGACAGGGGGCAAACAGATACGCAGTATTTT. Translating it yields CASSLDRGQTDTQYF.

This rearrangement joins TRBV9 to TRBJ2-2; D is perhaps TRBD1 (5 bases). CDR3 length: 16 amino acids. The V gene's germline CDR1 is SGDLS and CDR2 YYNGEE. V was clipped by 0 bases and J by 4 bases, with 13 bases between them. CDR3 DNA sequence: TGTGCCAGCAGCGTAGACCTCGGGCAGGGCACCGGGGAGCTGTTTTTT. Its translation is CASSVDLGQGTGELFF.

V and J are TRBV18 and TRBJ2-2; TRBD1 agrees at 8 bases. The length of the CDR3 is 14 residues. The J segment lost 10 bases and the V segment lost 3 bases, leaving 7 bases of the junction unmatched. The germline CDR1 and CDR2 sequences are KGHSH and LQKENI. The CDR3 loop is CASSPRQGALELFF. In DNA, the CDR3 is TGTGCCAGCTCACCTCGCCAGGGGGCCTTGGAGCTGTTTTTT. The whole variable domain, remainder taken from reference TRBV18 and TRBJ2-2, is NAGVMQNPRHLVRRRGQEARLRCSPMKGHSHVYWYRQLPEEGLKFMVYLQKENIIDESGMPKERFSAEFPKEGPSILRIQQVVRGDSAAYFCASSPRQGALELFFGEGSRLTVL.

V usage is TRBV6-5 and J usage is TRBJ1-1; D may be TRBD1 (6 bases). CDR3 length: 14 amino acids. From germline, CDR1 is MNHEY and CDR2 SVGAGI. The V and J ends lost 5 bases and 6 bases respectively, with 16 bases between them. Here the CDR3 DNA reads TGTGCCAGCAGTATCACGGACAGCGACTCTGAAGCTTTCTTT. Protein product: CASSITDSDSEAFF.

This chain connects TRBV29-1 to TRBJ2-3, with TRBD1 identical over 7 bases. CDR3 length: 16 residues. V gave up 0 bases and J gave up 4 bases; unmatched junction bases: 10. Germline V CDR1 and CDR2: SQVTM, ANQGSEA. CDR3 residues: CSVEEGDRELPDTQYF. The CDR3 nucleotides are TGCAGCGTTGAAGAAGGCGACAGGGAGTTGCCAGATACGCAGTATTTT.

With respect to this clone: One end of the junction varies from germline; a read error may be responsible. CDR3 residues: CASSTLTEESPEAFF. The DNA for the CDR3 is TGTGCCAGCAGTACTCTGACAGAAGAATCCCCTGAAGCTTTCTTT. The V and J genes are TRBV19 and TRBJ1-1, with D tentatively TRBD1 (5 bases). This CDR3 spans 15 amino acids. Germline CDR1 is LNHDA and CDR2 is SQIVND (reference sequence).

The chain couples TRBV10-1 to TRBJ1-5; D gene ambiguous. V lost 0 bases, J lost 7 bases, and 7 bases lay in between. The CDR3 totals 13 residues. Looked up from germline, CDR1 is WNHNN and CDR2 is SYGVQD (reference sequence). In DNA, the CDR3 is TGCGCCAGCAGTGAGTCAACACAGCAGCCCCAGCATTTT. Its translation is CASSESTQQPQHF.

The chain is built from TRBV4-1 and TRBJ2-5; D gene unclear. Germline loops: CDR1 MGHRA, CDR2 YSYEKL. The CDR3 has 14 amino acids. Trimming left V 5 bases short and J 5 bases short, with 15 bases between. CDR3 sequence: CASSEIISAETQYF. As DNA, the CDR3 is TGCGCCAGCAGCGAGATAATCAGCGCGGAGACCCAGTACTTC.

This chain connects TRBV7-2 to TRBJ1-1; no firm D call. The CDR3 consists of 13 residues. Between the trimmed V and J ends, which lost 5 bases and 1 base, there was a span of 8 bases. Per the germline V gene, CDR1 is SGHTA and CDR2 is FQGNSA. CDR3: CASSLGWNTEAFF. The CDR3, as DNA: TGTGCCAGCAGCCTCGGTTGGAACACTGAAGCTTTCTTT. Full variable domain (rest looked up from reference TRBV7-2 and TRBJ1-1): GAGVSQSPSNKVTEKGKDVELRCDPISGHTALYWYRQSLGQGLEFLIYFQGNSAPDKSGLPSDRFSAERTGGSVSTLTIQRTQQEDSAVYLCASSLGWNTEAFFGQGTRLTVV.

V and J are TRBV6-5 and TRBJ2-2; D remains unclear. There are 14 residues in the CDR3. Trimming cost V 5 bases and J 2 bases, with 9 bases left between them. The germline gives CDR1 MNHEY, CDR2 SVGAGI. CDR3 sequence: CASSRSPNTGELFF. The CDR3 DNA sequence: TGTGCCAGCAGTCGGTCACCAAACACCGGGGAGCTGTTTTTT.

This clone was detected only once. This chain uses TRBV2 with TRBJ2-5; possible D gene TRBD2, 5 bases. This CDR3 has 13 amino acids. Germline V gene data show CDR1 as SNHLY and CDR2 as FYNNEI. The V and J ends lost 5 bases and 1 base respectively, with 8 bases between them. CDR3 loop: CASSLAFQETQYF. The DNA of the CDR3 is TGTGCCAGCAGTTTAGCGTTCCAAGAGACCCAGTACTTC.

The rearrangement links TRBV5-8 to TRBJ2-7; D unclear. The germline V gene has CDR1 SGHTS and CDR2 YDEGEE. The CDR3 extends over 14 amino acids. Deletions cut 6 bases from V and 4 bases from J, with 17 bases between. This CDR3 reads CASMLRVFWYEQYF. CDR3 DNA sequence: TGTGCCAGCATGCTTCGGGTTTTCTGGTACGAGCAGTACTTC. The whole variable domain, filled in from reference TRBV5-8 and TRBJ2-7, reads EAGVTQSPTHLIKTRGQQATLRCSPISGHTSVYWYQQALGLGLQFLLWYDEGEERNRGNFPPRFSGRQFPNYSSELNVNALELEDSALYLCASMLRVFWYEQYFGPGTRLTVT.

The chain couples TRBV28 to TRBJ1-3, with no clear D. Germline V gene data show CDR1 as MDHEN and CDR2 as SYDVKM. V shed 4 bases and J shed 2 bases, with 9 bases lying between them. The CDR3 runs to 14 residues. In DNA form, the CDR3 reads TGTGCCAGCAGTTCAATAGGAGCTGGAAACACCATATATTTT. Translation: CASSSIGAGNTIYF.

This clone showed up just once. V is TRBV15 and J is TRBJ1-4; 9 bases are a match to TRBD1. Germline CDR1 LNHNV, CDR2 YYDKDF (reference sequence). V dropped 5 bases and J dropped 5; count of bases not matched to a gene: 6. This CDR3 comprises 15 residues. Written as DNA, the CDR3 is TGTGCCACCAGCGAGGCCGGGACAGGGAATGAAAAACTGTTTTTT. Residues: CATSEAGTGNEKLFF.

V usage is TRBV2 and J usage is TRBJ1-4; 10 bases align to TRBD1. The CDR3 consists of 16 residues. J gave up 6 bases and V 5 bases, and 9 bases lay outside the gene matches. Germline CDR1 SNHLY, CDR2 FYNNEI. The DNA for the CDR3 is TGTGCCAGCAGTATACACCGGACAGGGGGGGATGAAAAACTGTTTTTT. Its translation is CASSIHRTGGDEKLFF.

This clone occurred a few times. CDR3 DNA sequence: TGTGCCAGCGTACAAGAGGGCAATCAGCCCCAGCATTTT. Protein: CASVQEGNQPQHF. The J gene is TRBJ1-5, the V gene TRBV2; D not certain. The germline V gene encodes CDR1 SNHLY and CDR2 FYNNEI. The length of the CDR3 is 13 residues. Trimming stripped 8 bases from V and 2 bases from J, with 10 bases between.

This chain uses TRBV4-3 with TRBJ1-6; no definite D call. Deletions cut 0 bases from V and 7 bases from J, with 25 bases between. CDR1 and CDR2 (germline): LGHNA, YSLEER. This CDR3 has 20 residues. CDR3 loop: CASSQDRASLLGEKNSPLHF. CDR3 DNA sequence: TGCGCCAGCAGCCAAGATCGGGCCAGCCTCCTGGGAGAAAAAAATTCACCCCTCCACTTT.

The genes are TRBV10-2 and TRBJ1-2; D is unclear. Looked up from germline, CDR1 is WSHSY and CDR2 is SAAADI. The CDR3 length is 14 residues. V was clipped by 3 bases and J by 6 bases, with 14 bases between them. The chain's CDR3 is CASSDIRPTNGYTF. The CDR3 DNA follows: TGCGCCAGCAGTGATATCAGGCCCACCAATGGCTACACCTTC.

V and J are TRBV5-1 and TRBJ1-1; 10 bases agree with TRBD1. This CDR3 comprises 16 residues. Germline values: CDR1 SGHRS, CDR2 YFSETQ. With V trimmed by 4 bases and J by 0 bases, 6 bases remained unmatched. The CDR3 DNA follows: TGCGCCAGCAGCAACCGGGACAGGGGCATGAACACTGAAGCTTTCTTT. Translated: CASSNRDRGMNTEAFF.

The rearrangement uses TRBV23-1 and TRBJ2-1; TRBD1 matches at 8 bases. TRBV23-1 counts as an open reading frame of uncertain function. The CDR3 spans 15 residues. V lost 7 bases and J lost 8; bases outside the gene matches: 13. CDR3: CASIPFRGRRYEQFF. The CDR3 DNA reads TGCGCCAGCATACCCTTCAGGGGGCGTAGGTATGAGCAGTTCTTC.

The rearrangement joins TRBV15 to TRBJ2-5; D is possibly TRBD2 (5 bases). Trimming left V 5 bases short and J 4 bases short, with 17 bases between. The CDR3 extends over 15 amino acids. CDR1 LNHNV and CDR2 YYDKDF come from the germline V gene (reference sequence). The CDR3 loop is CATSPTGESGETQYF. The CDR3 DNA reads as TGTGCCACCAGCCCGACCGGGGAAAGCGGAGAGACCCAGTACTTC.

The chain joins TRBV9 to TRBJ2-7, with D perhaps matching TRBD1 (6 bases). The CDR3 consists of 15 residues. Germline-derived CDR1 and CDR2 are SGDLS and YYNGEE. Between the trimmed V and J ends, which lost 0 bases and 3 bases, there was a span of 13 bases. The CDR3 DNA reads TGTGCCAGCAGCGTAGAAGGTAACAGGGACTACGAGCAGTACTTC. It specifies CASSVEGNRDYEQYF.

This CDR3 reads CASSIGHRDPQHF. The DNA of the CDR3 is TGTGCCAGTAGTATTGGGCACAGGGATCCCCAGCATTTT. The chain joins TRBV19 to TRBJ1-5, with a possible D match to TRBD1 (6 bases). Germline V gene sequence: CDR1 LNHDA, CDR2 SQIVND (reference sequence). The V end lost 3 bases, the J end lost 10 bases, and 13 bases lay between the germline ends. The CDR3 runs to 13 residues.

The CDR3 coding sequence is TGTGCTAGCGGCCGTTCCCCCTACGAGCAGTACTTC. It yields the protein CASGRSPYEQYF. The chain combines TRBV19 with TRBJ2-7; weak D call: TRBD2 (6 bases). The CDR3 sequence is 12 residues long. Germline CDR1 and CDR2: LNHDA and SQIVND (reference sequence). Full variable domain (remainder filled in from reference TRBV19 and TRBJ2-7): DGGITQSPKYLFRKEGQNVTLSCEQNLNHDAMYWYRQDPGQGLRLIYYSQIVNDFQKGDIAEGYSVSREKKESFPLTVTSAQKNPTAFYLCASGRSPYEQYFGPGTRLTVT.